The rows below give T cell receptor beta chains drawn from one sample of a study of shared clonotypes between healthy human individuals. Generated by immunoSEQ multiplex PCR, the TCRdb table keeps only in-frame clones and is missing some. The data hold some 1 million clones, with under 80% observed a single time. The sequenced sample consisted of memory CD4+ T cells sorted from blood. These receptors all come from a man in his late teens or twenties in good health. Both conserved end residues are part of each CDR3. A D gene is named only where the DNA matches it firmly. The size entry is marked missing in some rows and otherwise reads once, few, many or a size class.

NA NA TRBJ2-5 TRBV5-8 TGTGCCAGCATTTATAGGGGGGAACAGACCCAGTACTTC CASIYRGEQTQYF
NA NA TRBJ1-6 TRBV6-1 TGTGCCAGCAGTGTCGGGAGGGGTAGGTTATTGAATTCACCCCTCCACTTT CASSVGRGRLLNSPLHF
NA NA TRBJ1-1 TRBV29-1 TGCAGCGCCGCAGGGATAACGAACACTGAAGCTTTCTTT CSAAGITNTEAFF
TRBD1 NA TRBJ2-7 TRBV2 TGTGCCACCAACAGGGGCCTGGGGGAGCAGTACTTC CATNRGLGEQYF
TRBD2 NA TRBJ2-3 TRBV7-2 TGTGCCAGCAGCTCACGAGCGGGGGCAGATACGCAGTATTTT CASSSRAGADTQYF
NA NA TRBJ1-1 TRBV18 TGTGCCAGCTCACCGGAGGGGACCACTGAAGCTTTCTTT CASSPEGTTEAFF
NA NA TRBJ1-2 TRBV4-3 TGCGCCAGCAGCCAAGATGAAGCAGGGGCCATCCGGGGCTACACCTTC CASSQDEAGAIRGYTF
NA NA TRBJ2-7 TRBV28 TGTGCCAGCAGTTTAGAAAGCTCCGAGCAGTACTTC CASSLESSEQYF
TRBD2 once TRBJ2-1 TRBV7-2 TGTGCCAGCAGCTTAGCGCGGACTAGCGGGAGAAGCAATGAGCAGTTCTTC CASSLARTSGRSNEQFF
TRBD1 NA TRBJ2-1 TRBV5-1 TGCGCCAGCAGCGGGGGACAGATTAACAATGAGCAGTTCTTC CASSGGQINNEQFF
NA NA TRBJ2-3 TRBV7-7 TGTGCTAGCAGCTTGTCTAGTACAGATACGCAGTATTTT CASSLSSTDTQYF
TRBD2 NA TRBJ2-3 TRBV5-4 TGTGCCAGCAGCCCGAAACTAGCGGGGGTGACAGATACGCAGTATTTT CASSPKLAGVTDTQYF
NA NA TRBJ2-7 TRBV5-4 TGTGCCAGCAAGGGCGGGGTAGGGTACGAGCAGTACTTC CASKGGVGYEQYF
NA NA TRBJ1-3 TRBV10-3 TGTGCCATCAGTGAAATAGGGGGGAAAACCTCTGGAAACACCATATATTTT CAISEIGGKTSGNTIYF
TRBD2 NA TRBJ2-7 TRBV10-1 TGCGCCAGCAGTGAATTGACTAGCGGGGATCGATACGAGCAGTACTTC CASSELTSGDRYEQYF
TRBD1 NA TRBJ2-1 TRBV5-8 TGTGCCAGCAGCACAAGACAGGGGGCGAATGAGCAGTTCTTC CASSTRQGANEQFF
NA NA TRBJ2-7 TRBV4-2 TGTGCCAGCAGCCAAGATCGATTAGCGTACGAGCAGTACTTC CASSQDRLAYEQYF
NA NA TRBJ1-1 TRBV7-2 TGTGCCAGCAGCTTAGAGGAGATGCGGAACACTGAAGCTTTCTTT CASSLEEMRNTEAFF
NA NA TRBJ2-7 TRBV19 TGTGCCAGTAGTATAGATGGAATGGGGCGGCAGTACTTC CASSIDGMGRQYF
TRBD2 NA TRBJ2-5 TRBV12-5 TGTGCTAGTGGTTTGCCGACTTGGACTAGCGGGAGAGGGGAGACCCAGTACTTC CASGLPTWTSGRGETQYF
NA NA TRBJ2-3 TRBV5-4 TGTGCCAGCAGCTTACCCACTAGATCCGATACGCAGTATTTT CASSLPTRSDTQYF
NA NA TRBJ1-1 TRBV19 TGTGCCAGTAGCCACCGGGGACTGGGCAACACTGAAGCTTTCTTT CASSHRGLGNTEAFF
NA once TRBJ2-1 TRBV5-1 TGCGCCAGCAGTTTGGGGATCGCAAATGAGCAGTTCTTC CASSLGIANEQFF
TRBD2 NA TRBJ2-5 TRBV5-1 TGCGCCAGCAGGTCCGGGACTAGCCAGGAGACCCAGTACTTC CASRSGTSQETQYF
TRBD2 once TRBJ2-7 TRBV19 TGTGCCAGTAGTACAACTAGCGCCTACGAGCAGTACTTC CASSTTSAYEQYF
NA NA TRBJ2-5 TRBV13 TGTGCCAGCAGCTTAGGACGAGCAGCCCAAGAGACCCAGTACTTC CASSLGRAAQETQYF
NA NA TRBJ1-1 TRBV7-3 TGTGCCAGCAGCTTAACCTACGACACTGAAGCTTTCTTT CASSLTYDTEAFF
TRBD1 NA TRBJ1-2 TRBV5-4 TGTGCCAGCAGCTTGGGACAGGGTATAGAGGGCTACACCTTC CASSLGQGIEGYTF
TRBD1 NA TRBJ1-1 TRBV27 TGTGCCAGCAGTTCCAGGGGGCACGCTTTCTTT CASSSRGHAFF
NA NA TRBJ2-5 TRBV10-3 TGTGCCATAAGACAGGCCCAAGAGACCCAGTACTTC CAIRQAQETQYF
TRBD1 NA TRBJ2-7 TRBV4-1 TGCGCCAGCAGCCAACGGACAGGGGGCGGTTCCTACGAGCAGTACTTC CASSQRTGGGSYEQYF
NA NA TRBJ2-2 TRBV10-3 TGTGCCGCTACAGGGACCGGGGAGCTGTTTTTT CAATGTGELFF
NA NA TRBJ2-1 TRBV25-1 TGTGCCAGCAAGTGGGACAATGAGCAGTTCTTC CASKWDNEQFF
TRBD1 NA TRBJ1-1 TRBV6-1 TGTGCCAGCAGTGCCCCGGGGACAGGGGGCACTGAAGCTTTCTTT CASSAPGTGGTEAFF
NA NA TRBJ2-5 TRBV19 TGTGCCAGTAGCCCGGAATGGGCAGAGACCCAGTACTTC CASSPEWAETQYF
NA few TRBJ1-4 TRBV19 TGTGCCAGTAGTATACAGGGGTTTGGCGAAAAACTGTTTTTT CASSIQGFGEKLFF
NA many TRBJ1-6 TRBV2 TGTGCCAGCAGTGAAAGGCGGGGTGGTTCACCCCTCCACTTT CASSERRGGSPLHF
TRBD1 few TRBJ1-5 TRBV4-2 TGTGCCAGCAGCCAAGAAGGGGGCAGGGAGGATCAGCCCCAGCATTTT CASSQEGGREDQPQHF
NA NA TRBJ2-7 TRBV29-1 TGCAGCGTTGAGGCCCAATCTCGGGAGCAGTACTTC CSVEAQSREQYF
TRBD1 NA TRBJ1-2 TRBV10-3 TGTGCCATCAGTGTGGACAGGGGGTCTAGTGGCTACACCTTC CAISVDRGSSGYTF
NA NA TRBJ2-5 TRBV5-4 TGTGCCAGCAGCTTGGAGGCGGGACAAGAGACCCAGTACTTC CASSLEAGQETQYF
NA NA TRBJ1-3 TRBV7-8 TGTGCCAGCAGCTTAGAGGCAGGGATTAGAAACACCATATATTTT CASSLEAGIRNTIYF
TRBD1 NA TRBJ1-5 TRBV5-4 TGTGCCAGCAGCTTGGACAGGGGGCAACAGCCCCAGCATTTT CASSLDRGQQPQHF
NA NA TRBJ1-2 TRBV10-3 TGTGCCATCAGTGAGTCGGTGAGGCCGTCTTCTGGCTACACCTTC CAISESVRPSSGYTF
NA NA TRBJ2-6 TRBV18 TGTGCCAGCTCACCACTTGGGGGGCTCGGGGCCAACGTCCTGACTTTC CASSPLGGLGANVLTF
NA NA TRBJ1-2 TRBV7-3 TGTGCCAGCAGTCCATCAGACGGCGCTGGCTACACCTTC CASSPSDGAGYTF
TRBD1 NA TRBJ2-1 TRBV27 TGTGCCAGCAGTAGAGACAGGGGGCATTTCAATGAGCAGTTCTTC CASSRDRGHFNEQFF
NA once TRBJ2-7 TRBV6-1 TGTGCCAGCAGTGATCGTTACGAGCAGTACTTC CASSDRYEQYF
NA NA TRBJ2-5 TRBV19 TGTGCCAGTAGTATCTCGGGGGTCTTGGAAGAGACCCAGTACTTC CASSISGVLEETQYF